The next 8 T cell receptor beta chains were all read from a single sample in a study of blood T cell repertoires in COVID-19 (dated by TCRdb to the early 2020s). Library preparation used the immunoSEQ multiplex PCR assay. TCRdb obtained this table from immuneACCESS and retained in-frame rearrangements with V and J assigned. These tables miss some clones; where compared with another copy, unresolved V genes account for less than half of the shortfall, and the remainder is unexplained. Across this sample there are some 100,000 clones, with around 90% seen only once. The ten largest clones capture roughly 5% of the sample. Sequences were obtained from peripheral blood. These TCRs come from a human donor in a cohort sampled during active COVID-19.

The J gene is TRBJ1-3, the V gene TRBV5-4; D call uncertain. The CDR3 contains 15 residues. Trimming took off 1 base at V and 4 bases at J, with 12 bases between the two ends. Looked up from germline, CDR1 is SGHNT and CDR2 is YYREEE (reference sequence). CDR3 sequence (DNA): TGTGCCAGCAGCTTGATCGAGGCGCCCGGAAACACCATATATTTT. Its protein is CASSLIEAPGNTIYF.

This chain connects TRBV7-9 to TRBJ1-2; no definite D call. Germline V gene sequence: CDR1 SEHNR, CDR2 FQNEAQ (reference sequence). This CDR3 comprises 15 residues. Trimming shortened V by 5 bases and J by 7 bases, and 20 bases separated the two germline ends. In nucleotides, the CDR3 is TGTGCCAGCAGCCCCGCCCGTGGGGAGGCAAGTGGCTACACCTTC. Its translation: CASSPARGEASGYTF.

The J gene is TRBJ1-5, the V gene TRBV28; unclear D gene. CDR3 length equals 13 residues. Trimming pared 5 bases from V and 4 bases from J, leaving 9 bases between. Germline V gives CDR1 MDHEN, CDR2 SYDVKM. This CDR3 reads CASSADWNQPQHF. CDR3 coding DNA: TGTGCCAGCAGTGCGGACTGGAATCAGCCCCAGCATTTT.

The table lists this clone with a few counts. V gene TRBV6-5 combines with J gene TRBJ2-7; 9 bases align to TRBD2. The CDR3 is 15 amino acids. CDR1 MNHEY and CDR2 SVGAGI come from the germline V gene. V was pared by 0 bases and J by 3 bases, with 3 bases of the junction left unmatched. This CDR3 reads CASSYSGTSSYEQYF. The CDR3 DNA is TGTGCCAGCAGTTACTCCGGGACTAGCAGCTACGAGCAGTACTTC.

The V call is TRBV30, the J call TRBJ2-5; the match to TRBD1 covers 8 bases. Germline V gives CDR1 GTSNPN, CDR2 SVGIG (reference sequence). The CDR3 runs to 12 residues. With V trimmed by 3 bases and J by 13 bases, 10 bases remained unmatched. The CDR3 reads CAWSPQGALWYF. CDR3 sequence (DNA): TGTGCCTGGAGCCCTCAGGGGGCCCTTTGGTACTTC. The variable domain in full, completed from reference TRBV30 and TRBJ2-5, reads SQTIHQWPATLVQPVGSPLSLECTVEGTSNPNLYWYRQAAGRGLQLLFYSVGIGQISSEVPQNLSASRPQDRQFILSSKKLLLSDSGFYLCAWSPQGALWYFGPGTRLLVL.

The rearrangement uses TRBV29-1 and TRBJ1-1, with a weak D call TRBD1 (6 bases). Trimming cost V 2 bases and J 4 bases, with 11 bases left between them. This CDR3 has 13 residues. CDR1 and CDR2 from the germline V gene are SQVTM and ANQGSEA. CDR3 amino acids: CSVEQGWSTEAFF. The CDR3 DNA reads TGCAGCGTTGAACAGGGGTGGAGCACTGAAGCTTTCTTT.

This clone was seen a single time. The J gene is TRBJ1-1, the V gene TRBV11-3; the match to TRBD1 covers 8 bases. With 3 bases clipped from V and 5 bases from J, the junction kept 5 bases outside the gene matches. CDR3 length: 14 residues. Germline-derived CDR1 and CDR2 are SGHNT and YENEEA. This CDR3 is CASSFGRGPTEAFF. For the CDR3, the DNA is TGTGCCAGCAGCTTTGGCAGGGGGCCTACTGAAGCTTTCTTT.

DNA for the CDR3: TGTGCCAGCAGCAGGACAGGGATGAACACTGAAGCTTTCTTT. This sequence encodes CASSRTGMNTEAFF. The chain couples TRBV6-4 to TRBJ1-1; 8 bases align to TRBD1. The CDR3 totals 14 residues. V lost 6 bases to trimming and J lost 0 bases; unmatched junction nucleotides: 3. CDR1 is MRHNA and CDR2 is SNTAGT in the germline V gene.